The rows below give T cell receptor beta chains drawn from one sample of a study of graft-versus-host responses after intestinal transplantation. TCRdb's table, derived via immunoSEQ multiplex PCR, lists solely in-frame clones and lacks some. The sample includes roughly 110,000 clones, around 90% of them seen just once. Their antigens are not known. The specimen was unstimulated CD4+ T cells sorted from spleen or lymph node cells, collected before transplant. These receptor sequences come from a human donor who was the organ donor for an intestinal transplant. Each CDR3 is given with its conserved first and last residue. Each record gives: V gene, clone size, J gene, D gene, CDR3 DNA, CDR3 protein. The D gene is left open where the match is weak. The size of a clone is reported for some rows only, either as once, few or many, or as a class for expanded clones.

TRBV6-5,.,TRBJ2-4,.,TGTGCCAGCAATCCTCGCTGGGGGGTGGACATTCAGTACTTC,CASNPRWGVDIQYF
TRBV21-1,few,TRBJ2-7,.,TGTGCCAGCAGCAAAACACGACGGCAAGGGGACGAGCAGTACTTC,CASSKTRRQGDEQYF
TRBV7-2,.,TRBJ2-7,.,TGTGCCAGCAGCCCCCGAAGAGACAAGGCCGAGCAGTACTTC,CASSPRRDKAEQYF
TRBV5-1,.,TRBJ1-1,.,TGCGCCTCCCAAGGGGGGACCGGCACTGAAGCTTTCTTT,CASQGGTGTEAFF
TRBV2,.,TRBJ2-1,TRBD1,TGTGCCAGCAACACAGGGGGGTCCTACAATGAGCAGTTCTTC,CASNTGGSYNEQFF
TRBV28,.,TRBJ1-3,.,TGTGCCAGCAGGCCGGGCTCTGGAAACACCATATATTTT,CASRPGSGNTIYF
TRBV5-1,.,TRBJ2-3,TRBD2,TGCGCCAGCAGCTTGCCGGGACTAGCGGGAGGGCCTCGCACAGATACGCAGTATTTT,CASSLPGLAGGPRTDTQYF
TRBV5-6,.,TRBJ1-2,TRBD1,TGTGCCAGCAGCACCCGGGACAGATATGGCTACACCTTC,CASSTRDRYGYTF
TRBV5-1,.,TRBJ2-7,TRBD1,TGCGCCAGCAGCAAGGGACAGGGGTCCTACGAGCAGTACTTC,CASSKGQGSYEQYF
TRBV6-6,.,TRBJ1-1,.,TGTGCCAGCATAAGAGTCGAGGGCCCTGAAGCTTTCTTT,CASIRVEGPEAFF
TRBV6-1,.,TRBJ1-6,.,TGTGCCAGCAGTGTAAGACCGACTAATTCACCCCTCCACTTT,CASSVRPTNSPLHF
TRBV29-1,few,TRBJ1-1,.,TGCAGCGTTGGGGGAGTGGGGGCGGGGAGGGAAGCTTTCTTT,CSVGGVGAGREAFF
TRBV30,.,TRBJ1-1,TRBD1,TGTGCCTGGATTCAGGGGGCGCGGGAAGCTTTCTTT,CAWIQGAREAFF
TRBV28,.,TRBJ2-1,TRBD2,TGTGCCAGCAGTTCGGCGGGGGGCCCTCGTAGTGAGCAGTTCTTC,CASSSAGGPRSEQFF
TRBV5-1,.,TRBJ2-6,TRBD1,TGCGCCAGCAGCTTGGGTCCGACAGGGCGTCCTCGTGGGGCCAACGTCCTGACTTTC,CASSLGPTGRPRGANVLTF
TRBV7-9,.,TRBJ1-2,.,TGTGCCAGCAGCATAACCTTCAACTATGGCTACACCTTC,CASSITFNYGYTF
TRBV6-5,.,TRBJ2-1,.,TGTGCCAGCAGTTACGGCCTAGCTTATGAGCAGTTCTTC,CASSYGLAYEQFF
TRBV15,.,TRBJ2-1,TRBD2,TGTGCCACCAGCGTGAGACTAGCGGGAGACTTCAATGAGCAGTTCTTC,CATSVRLAGDFNEQFF
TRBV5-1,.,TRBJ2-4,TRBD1,TGCGCCAGCAGCCCGGACAGGGGAAGGAACATTCAGTACTTC,CASSPDRGRNIQYF
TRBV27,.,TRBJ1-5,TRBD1,TGTGCCAGCAGTTTCCGCAGGGGGCACAATCAGCCCCAGCATTTT,CASSFRRGHNQPQHF
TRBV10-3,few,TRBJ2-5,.,TGTGCCATCAGTGAGTCAGGAGGAGAGACCCAGTACTTC,CAISESGGETQYF
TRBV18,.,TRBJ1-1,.,TGTGCCAGCTCCGTAGTGGGCCAACCTGAAGCTTTCTTT,CASSVVGQPEAFF
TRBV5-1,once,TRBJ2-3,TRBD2,TGCGCCAGCAGCTCCCTAGCGGGAGCAGATACGCAGTATTTT,CASSSLAGADTQYF
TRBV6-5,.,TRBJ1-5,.,TGTGCCAGCAGTTATATTGGCAGGCGTGGGATAGGGCCCCAGCATTTT,CASSYIGRRGIGPQHF
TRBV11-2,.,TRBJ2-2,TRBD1,TGTGCCAGCAGCCGAGCCCATCGACAGGGACACACCGGGGAGCTGTTTTTT,CASSRAHRQGHTGELFF
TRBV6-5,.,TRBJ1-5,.,TGTGCCAGCAGTCACGGCAAGATGCCCCAGCATTTT,CASSHGKMPQHF
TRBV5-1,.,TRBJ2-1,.,TGCGCCAGCAGCCCTGAGGTCACAACAACGGGCAATGAGCAGTTCTTC,CASSPEVTTTGNEQFF
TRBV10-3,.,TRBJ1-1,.,TGTGCCATCAGTGACATGCCGGTCCCCAGCGAGAAAGCTTTCTTT,CAISDMPVPSEKAFF
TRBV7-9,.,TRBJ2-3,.,TGTGCCAGCAGCTCCAAGTTGGGCGGAAGCACAGATACGCAGTATTTT,CASSSKLGGSTDTQYF
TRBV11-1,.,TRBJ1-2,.,TGTGCCAGCAGCTCGAGGGTGAACTATGGCTACACCTTC,CASSSRVNYGYTF
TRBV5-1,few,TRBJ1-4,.,TGCGCCAGCAGCCCGGGGCGGGCAACTAATGAAAAACTGTTTTTT,CASSPGRATNEKLFF
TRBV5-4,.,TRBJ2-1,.,TGTGCCAGCAGCTTGGAACCAGTCTCCTACAATGAGCAGTTCTTC,CASSLEPVSYNEQFF
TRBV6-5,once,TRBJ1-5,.,TGTGCCAGCAGTTCGCAGGGAAGCAATCAGCCCCAGCATTTT,CASSSQGSNQPQHF
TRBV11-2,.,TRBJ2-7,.,TGTGCCAGCAGCCTGGAACCGATCTACGAGCAGTACTTC,CASSLEPIYEQYF
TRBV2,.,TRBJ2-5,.,TGTGCCAGCAAGTGGGGGGCGCGTGAGACCCAGTACTTC,CASKWGARETQYF
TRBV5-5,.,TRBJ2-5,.,TGTGCCAGCAGCTCGACGGGGACCCAAGAGACCCAGTACTTC,CASSSTGTQETQYF
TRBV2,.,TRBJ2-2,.,TGTGCCAGCATCCTCCGAGAGGTCAACACCGGGGAGCTGTTTTTT,CASILREVNTGELFF
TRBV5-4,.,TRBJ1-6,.,TGTGCCAGCAGCTTGGCGGCAGGGGAGGGTTCACCCCTCCACTTT,CASSLAAGEGSPLHF
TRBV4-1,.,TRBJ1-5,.,TGCGCCAGCAGCCGCGAGCCGGATAGCAATCAGCCCCAGCATTTT,CASSREPDSNQPQHF
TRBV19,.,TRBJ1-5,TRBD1,TGTGCCAGTCGACAGGGCCAGCAGCCCCAGCATTTT,CASRQGQQPQHF
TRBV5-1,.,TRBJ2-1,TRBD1,TGCGCCAGCCACCCGGGGACAGTTTCCTACAATGAGCAGTTCTTC,CASHPGTVSYNEQFF
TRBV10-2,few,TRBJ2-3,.,TGCGCCAGCAGTGAACGGGCCTGGGGGACGCAGTATTTT,CASSERAWGTQYF
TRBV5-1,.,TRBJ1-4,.,TGCGCCAGCAGCTTGGGGGGTGGTGAAAAACTGTTTTTT,CASSLGGGEKLFF
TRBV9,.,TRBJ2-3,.,TGTGCCAGCAGCCCCCTATTAGATACGCAGTATTTT,CASSPLLDTQYF
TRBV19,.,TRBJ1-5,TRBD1,TGTGCCAGTAGCCGACAGGGACCTCAGCCCCAGCATTTT,CASSRQGPQPQHF
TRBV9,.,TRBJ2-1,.,TGTGCCAGCAGCGTAGGTTTCAGGACCCTAGAGCAGTTCTTC,CASSVGFRTLEQFF
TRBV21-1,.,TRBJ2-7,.,TGTGCCAGCAGCAAAGGGGACACCTACGAGCAGTACTTC,CASSKGDTYEQYF
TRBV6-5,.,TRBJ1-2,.,TGTGCCAGCAGTTACTCGAAACGTGAATCAAACTATGGCTACACCTTC,CASSYSKRESNYGYTF
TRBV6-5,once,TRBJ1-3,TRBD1,TGTGCCAGCACCCCGGACAGGGGCTCTGGAAACACCATATATTTT,CASTPDRGSGNTIYF
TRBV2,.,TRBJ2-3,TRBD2,TGTGCCAGCAGCGGGGGACTAGCTAGCACAGATACGCAGTATTTT,CASSGGLASTDTQYF
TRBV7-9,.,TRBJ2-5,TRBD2,TGTGCCAGCAGCTTAGCGGGAGGGCCGTCCCAGTACTTC,CASSLAGGPSQYF
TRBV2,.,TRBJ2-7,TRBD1,TGTGCCAGCAGCTTCCGGGACAGGGGTTACGAGCAGTACTTC,CASSFRDRGYEQYF
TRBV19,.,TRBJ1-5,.,TGTGCCAGTAGTTCAAGACATGGGCTTGCGATCAATCAGCCCCAGCATTTT,CASSSRHGLAINQPQHF